Listed below are T cell receptor beta chains from one sample, sequenced in a study of blood T cell repertoires in COVID-19. Using immunoSEQ multiplex PCR, the repertoire was profiled, and TCRdb retains in-frame clones only, with some absent. The repertoire holds approximately 140,000 clones, with approximately 80% as singletons. Input material: peripheral blood. The receptors derive from a woman older than 75 in a cohort sampled during active or convalescent COVID-19. CDR3s include the opening cysteine and the closing phenylalanine or tryptophan.

v_gene: TRBV29-1
CDR3aa: CSVGPGGYEQYF

v_gene: TRBV9
CDR3aa: CASSVTGAHEKLFF

v_gene: TRBV14
CDR3aa: CASSFRQGQGAYEQYF

v_gene: TRBV11-3
CDR3aa: CASSLASGPTDTQYF

v_gene: TRBV10-3
CDR3aa: CAIRRQSLYEKLFF

v_gene: TRBV5-5
CDR3aa: CASSLLRQDGYTF

v_gene: TRBV5-1
CDR3aa: CASSTRAGGPNEQFF

v_gene: TRBV19
CDR3aa: CASSIRGGAVPAYEQYF

v_gene: TRBV5-8
CDR3aa: CASSLLETSGDHNEQFF

v_gene: TRBV7-2
CDR3aa: CASSFTGEQFF

v_gene: TRBV7-9
CDR3aa: CASSLDGIGTDTQYF

v_gene: TRBV28
CDR3aa: CASSLKIGDTEAFF

v_gene: TRBV19
CDR3aa: CASKRTDNSPLHF

v_gene: TRBV3-1/TRBV3-2
CDR3aa: CASSQLAGASNEQFF

v_gene: TRBV23-1
CDR3aa: CAIEGGYEGHYGYTF

v_gene: TRBV27
CDR3aa: CASRSQGGFYGYTF

v_gene: TRBV11-3
CDR3aa: CASSLGGGPNTGELFF

v_gene: TRBV5-6
CDR3aa: CASSLYTGYQETQYF

v_gene: TRBV6-5
CDR3aa: CASSSRGAHGYTF

v_gene: TRBV19
CDR3aa: CATLAGGRTDTQYF

v_gene: TRBV5-6
CDR3aa: CASSFSPGRNSPLHF

v_gene: TRBV7-3
CDR3aa: CASSSDRWDTEAFF

v_gene: TRBV2
CDR3aa: CASSTRGVEGYGYTF

v_gene: TRBV5-4
CDR3aa: CAIGTGKSYNSPLHF

v_gene: TRBV5-1
CDR3aa: CASRRGTSSTGELFF

v_gene: TRBV3-1/TRBV3-2
CDR3aa: CASSQYGGFSNGYTF

v_gene: TRBV20-1
CDR3aa: CSASRGEQFF

v_gene: TRBV11-1
CDR3aa: CASTGTGRTGELFF

v_gene: TRBV5-5
CDR3aa: CASSFTAELAQYF

v_gene: TRBV7-8
CDR3aa: CASSFDRGRPAGELFF

v_gene: TRBV7-6
CDR3aa: CASSLALRGIREKLFF

v_gene: TRBV5-8
CDR3aa: CASSKEGAVRETQYF

v_gene: TRBV7-9
CDR3aa: CASSLGQNTEAFF

v_gene: TRBV25-1
CDR3aa: CASSPDWRGGTEAFF

v_gene: TRBV18
CDR3aa: CASSLGTPNTGELFF

v_gene: TRBV7-2
CDR3aa: CASSLGGRGGWNRLEAFF

v_gene: TRBV7-2
CDR3aa: CASSPAWSSYNEQFF

v_gene: TRBV6-2/TRBV6-3
CDR3aa: CASSYSAQRGYEQYF

v_gene: TRBV10-3
CDR3aa: CAISERLAGGQGSYNEQFF

v_gene: TRBV25-1
CDR3aa: CASSEAGQGKRGANVLTF

v_gene: TRBV5-1
CDR3aa: CASSLMQYNSPLHF

v_gene: TRBV19
CDR3aa: CASSMRRPGGGKNIQYF

v_gene: TRBV5-1
CDR3aa: CASSGGQTNTGELFF

v_gene: TRBV4-1
CDR3aa: CASSQFLAGGPYNEQFF

v_gene: TRBV28
CDR3aa: CASSTGQGNSPLHF

v_gene: TRBV25-1
CDR3aa: CASSEIGGHYGYTF

v_gene: TRBV19
CDR3aa: CASSLNQYYGYTF

v_gene: TRBV7-8
CDR3aa: CASSLVGANTEAFF